This TCR beta chain was sequenced for a study of CD8+ T cells in alopecia areata. Study-level information: Those treated were given oral tofacitinib at 5 to 10 mg twice daily.

About this clone itself: Antigen: not known.

Reverse transcription of extracted RNA yielded cDNA, which provided the sequencing template. Here immunoSEQ multiplex PCR was the method, and the copy in TCRdb shows in-frame clones only, minus some. The sample records some 130,000 clones, approximately 49% being singletons. Study-wide points: Scalp specimens additionally yield sequences from normal skin's resident alphabeta T cells. Sharing of TCR sequences between patients (possibly for HLA-related reasons) was less clear than in mice.

Germline V gives CDR1 SNHLY, CDR2 FYNNEI. The V end lost 4 bases, the J end lost 0 bases, and 7 bases lay between the germline ends. The CDR3 is made up of 14 amino acids. The V and J genes are TRBV2 and TRBJ1-5; no clear D. This TCR was recovered from a human donor with alopecia areata. Source: CD8+ T cells sorted from blood, taken at week 0. The CDR3 spells CASSAPDSNQPQHF. CDR3 nucleotides: TGTGCCAGCAGTGCCCCGGATAGCAATCAGCCCCAGCATTTT.